These T cell receptor beta chains were read from a single sample in a study of blood T cell repertoires in COVID-19. Sequencing was performed with immunoSEQ multiplex PCR; in TCRdb, only in-frame clones are kept and a portion is missing. This table has fewer than 350,000 clones, under 95% appearing once. The sequenced material came from PBMCs or T cells enriched from blood (not recorded which). The origin of the receptors is a man aged 40-55 years who had been exposed to COVID-19. The CDR3 runs from the conserved cysteine through the conserved F or W. Fields, in order: J gene, V gene, clone size, D gene, CDR3 protein, CDR3 DNA. A D gene is named only where the DNA matches it firmly. Rows give clone size only sometimes, using once, few, many, or a class for an expanded clone.

J gene: TRBJ2-3; V gene: TRBV29-1; clone size: .; D gene: .; CDR3 protein: CSVSTDTQYF; CDR3 DNA: TGCAGCGTTTCTACAGATACGCAGTATTTT
J gene: TRBJ1-1; V gene: TRBV5-1; clone size: .; D gene: .; CDR3 protein: CASSLADYLNTEAFF; CDR3 DNA: TGCGCCAGCAGCTTGGCCGACTACTTGAACACTGAAGCTTTCTTT
J gene: TRBJ2-3; V gene: TRBV4-3; clone size: .; D gene: .; CDR3 protein: CASSQDGTPTDTQYF; CDR3 DNA: TGCGCCAGCAGCCAAGATGGGACACCCACAGATACGCAGTATTTT
J gene: TRBJ2-5; V gene: TRBV12-5; clone size: .; D gene: TRBD1; CDR3 protein: CASGLLFRDSQETQYF; CDR3 DNA: TGTGCTAGTGGTTTGCTCTTCCGGGACAGTCAAGAGACCCAGTACTTC
J gene: TRBJ2-1; V gene: TRBV19; clone size: .; D gene: TRBD1; CDR3 protein: CASTSRDRGEQFF; CDR3 DNA: TGTGCCAGTACCTCAAGGGACAGAGGAGAGCAGTTCTTC
J gene: TRBJ2-5; V gene: TRBV5-5; clone size: .; D gene: .; CDR3 protein: CASSLVMGRETQYF; CDR3 DNA: TGTGCCAGCAGCTTGGTAATGGGGAGAGAGACCCAGTACTTC
J gene: TRBJ1-4; V gene: TRBV5-4; clone size: few; D gene: .; CDR3 protein: CASGRYREKLFF; CDR3 DNA: TGTGCCAGCGGCCGATATCGTGAAAAACTGTTTTTT
J gene: TRBJ2-4; V gene: TRBV30; clone size: .; D gene: .; CDR3 protein: CAWSPLGTMAAKNIQYF; CDR3 DNA: TGTGCCTGGAGCCCCCTAGGAACGATGGCGGCCAAAAACATTCAGTACTTC
J gene: TRBJ1-4; V gene: TRBV5-4; clone size: .; D gene: .; CDR3 protein: CASSLALGGYPEKLFF; CDR3 DNA: TGTGCCAGCAGCTTGGCCCTAGGCGGGTACCCTGAAAAACTGTTTTTT
J gene: TRBJ1-6; V gene: TRBV12-5; clone size: .; D gene: TRBD1; CDR3 protein: CASGFISLNRGPDSSYNSPLHF; CDR3 DNA: TGTGCTAGTGGTTTTATTTCCTTGAACAGGGGGCCAGACAGCTCCTATAATTCACCCCTCCACTTT
J gene: TRBJ2-2; V gene: TRBV7-2; clone size: .; D gene: .; CDR3 protein: CASRDSGIRTGELFF; CDR3 DNA: TGTGCCAGCAGGGATAGCGGTATAAGAACCGGGGAGCTGTTTTTT
J gene: TRBJ2-7; V gene: TRBV9; clone size: few; D gene: TRBD1; CDR3 protein: CASSVGWQGATYEQYF; CDR3 DNA: TGTGCCAGCAGCGTAGGTTGGCAGGGGGCTACCTACGAGCAGTACTTC
J gene: TRBJ2-1; V gene: TRBV15; clone size: .; D gene: TRBD1; CDR3 protein: CATSRDKLVGQGVNEQFF; CDR3 DNA: TGTGCCACCAGCAGAGATAAGTTAGTCGGACAGGGTGTGAATGAGCAGTTCTTC
J gene: TRBJ1-4; V gene: TRBV24-1; clone size: .; D gene: TRBD1; CDR3 protein: CATSDRDRENEKLFF; CDR3 DNA: TGTGCCACCAGTGACCGGGACAGGGAGAATGAAAAACTGTTTTTT
J gene: TRBJ2-3; V gene: TRBV19; clone size: .; D gene: .; CDR3 protein: CASSPRGAIMTDTQYF; CDR3 DNA: TGTGCCAGTAGTCCCCGTGGGGCAATAATGACAGATACGCAGTATTTT
J gene: TRBJ2-3; V gene: TRBV9; clone size: .; D gene: TRBD1; CDR3 protein: CASSVYGTGGADTQYF; CDR3 DNA: TGTGCCAGCAGCGTCTACGGGACAGGGGGCGCAGATACGCAGTATTTT
J gene: TRBJ2-1; V gene: TRBV5-5; clone size: .; D gene: TRBD2; CDR3 protein: CASSRGLAGFNEQFF; CDR3 DNA: TGTGCCAGCAGCAGGGGACTAGCGGGCTTCAATGAGCAGTTCTTC
J gene: TRBJ2-2; V gene: TRBV15; clone size: .; D gene: TRBD1; CDR3 protein: CATSTLRGRGTGELFF; CDR3 DNA: TGTGCCACCAGCACGCTAAGGGGGCGCGGCACCGGGGAGCTGTTTTTT
J gene: TRBJ1-1; V gene: TRBV9; clone size: .; D gene: TRBD1; CDR3 protein: CASSSPGGQNTEAFF; CDR3 DNA: TGTGCCAGCAGCTCCCCAGGGGGCCAGAACACTGAAGCTTTCTTT
J gene: TRBJ2-7; V gene: TRBV5-6; clone size: .; D gene: .; CDR3 protein: CASSLGDNSYEQYF; CDR3 DNA: TGTGCCAGCAGCTTGGGCGACAACTCCTACGAGCAGTACTTC
J gene: TRBJ2-1; V gene: TRBV19; clone size: few; D gene: TRBD1; CDR3 protein: CASRLGDRNNEQFF; CDR3 DNA: TGTGCCAGCCGGCTTGGGGACAGGAACAATGAGCAGTTCTTC
J gene: TRBJ2-1; V gene: TRBV5-4; clone size: .; D gene: .; CDR3 protein: CASSLQGQNEQFF; CDR3 DNA: TGTGCCAGCAGCTTGCAGGGGCAGAATGAGCAGTTCTTC
J gene: TRBJ1-4; V gene: TRBV28; clone size: .; D gene: TRBD1; CDR3 protein: CASSETGVNEKLFF; CDR3 DNA: TGTGCCAGCAGTGAGACAGGGGTTAATGAAAAACTGTTTTTT
J gene: TRBJ2-7; V gene: TRBV6-5; clone size: once; D gene: TRBD2; CDR3 protein: CASSTSGTLNYEQYF; CDR3 DNA: TGTGCCAGCAGTACTAGCGGGACCCTAAACTACGAGCAGTACTTC
J gene: TRBJ2-7; V gene: TRBV19; clone size: .; D gene: TRBD1; CDR3 protein: CASSGQAIRSSYEQYF; CDR3 DNA: TGTGCCAGTAGCGGACAGGCCATAAGGAGCTCCTACGAGCAGTACTTC